Listed here is a single T cell receptor beta chain. This clonotype occurred a few times. It lacks a known antigen. Base quality data are lacking; no much larger clone is found one base away. This specimen belongs to a study of post-analysis software for immune sequencing data (dated by TCRdb to between 2014 and 2017). Turning to the overall study: Relapsing-remitting, secondary progressive and progressive-relapsing multiple sclerosis were recorded as disease courses, and subtype annotation was lacking for some patients. Patient repertoires were compared against roughly 12 previously published healthy control repertoires from donors aged about 6 to 27 years. A subset of samples was prepared in parallel using single-end sample barcoding, then pooled and co-amplified after Illumina adapter ligation. Results the study describes overall, beyond this receptor: A handful of TRBV segments, including TRBV5-6, TRBV5-1 and TRBV20-1, were significantly more frequent in patients than controls. The multiple sclerosis patient group was slightly younger than the control group. When samples were clustered directly using the F measure, samples prepared in the same batch co-clustered strongly, which prompted a batch-effect correction. Compared with controls, multiple sclerosis patients had significantly lower normalized Chao1 diversity, a finding suggesting substantial peripheral T-cell clonal expansion.

To demonstrate the VDJtools post-analysis software, TCR beta repertoires were profiled from the peripheral blood of about 13 young patients with multiple sclerosis. The multiple sclerosis patients were children and adolescents between roughly 6 and 17 years of age. CDR1 and CDR2, per the germline V gene, are MNHEY and SVGEGT. Germline trimming amounts to 5 bases on V and 6 bases on J, with 4 as the count of junction bases outside the gene matches. CDR3 length: 12 amino acids, cysteine to phenylalanine. Left in the record is the CDR3 DNA by itself, 36 bases read in frame from the first base. Library construction relied on PCR. Sequencing was carried out with an Illumina HiSeq 2500. To reduce PCR and sequencing biases, unique molecular identifiers were incorporated into the TCR beta cDNA libraries. Roughly 500,000 cDNA molecules were obtained for every 1 to 10 million input T cells, so each molecule roughly corresponded to one T cell. The patient libraries were prepared and sequenced using the same protocol as the earlier healthy control dataset. Within a given batch, samples were prepared together, multiplexed and sequenced on the same HiSeq lane. On the study's bioinformatics: Raw barcoded reads were processed with MIGEC, and single-read molecular identifier groups were discarded before consensus assembly and CDR3 extraction. Clonotype tables were post-analysed with VDJtools, and diversity was normalized by down-sampling all datasets to the smallest sample size. To correct batch-related cross-sample contamination, repertoire overlap clustering matched CDR3 amino acid sequences but not nucleotide sequences. TCRdb reran the public reads through fastp at Q25 and MiXCR, keeping productive beta chains. Each record represents a unique CDR3 protein, reported with the most common genes and DNA among its rows. TCRdb assigned the V and J calls; the authors' analysis was not used. The table for this sample lists about 540,000 distinct CDR3 sequences; 34% of them were counted only once. 4.5% to 7.5% of the sample belongs to the ten largest clones.

The rearranged segments are TRBV6-2 or TRBV6-3 and TRBJ2-7, with TRBD2 matching 7 junction bases. Material: blood. This TCR derives from a girl aged 2-17 years with multiple sclerosis. The CDR3: CASSRTSSEQYF. The sequenced DNA is TGTGCCAGCAGTCGGACTAGTTCCGAGCAGTACTTC.